A selection of T cell receptor beta chains follows, all from one sample in a study of blood T cell repertoires in COVID-19. The assay was immunoSEQ multiplex PCR, and TCRdb's table has in-frame clones only and misses some. The sample lists around 120,000 clones, under 95% occurring once. Sequenced sample: peripheral blood. The receptors originated from a man in his fifties or sixties with COVID-19, enrolled during active disease. Both conserved end residues are part of each CDR3. A D gene is named only where the DNA matches it firmly. Clone size is given for some rows only: seen once, a few or many times, or a class if the clone is expanded.

d_gene	v_gene	j_gene	abundance	CDR3aa	CDR3nt
.	TRBV7-8	TRBJ1-3	.	CASSLTRRGNTIYF	TGTGCCAGCAGTCTAACGCGGCGGGGAAACACCATATATTTT
TRBD1	TRBV5-6	TRBJ2-7	.	CASSTQGAGEQYF	TGTGCCAGCAGCACCCAGGGGGCGGGCGAGCAGTACTTC
TRBD2	TRBV3-1/TRBV3-2	TRBJ2-7	.	CASSQGLAGISYEQYF	TGTGCCAGCAGCCAGGGACTAGCGGGGATCTCCTACGAGCAGTACTTC
.	TRBV6-1	TRBJ1-5	once	CASSDGQPQHF	TGTGCCAGCAGTGATGGCCAGCCCCAGCATTTT
.	TRBV27	TRBJ1-2	.	CASSLSRGNGYTF	TGTGCCAGCAGTTTAAGCAGGGGAAACGGCTACACCTTC
.	TRBV11-1	TRBJ1-2	.	CASSSQGSGYTF	TGTGCCAGCAGCTCCCAGGGAAGTGGCTACACCTTC
TRBD2	TRBV7-2	TRBJ2-7	.	CASSSLEAGGPFEQYF	TGTGCCAGCAGCTCACTAGAAGCGGGAGGGCCTTTCGAGCAGTACTTC
.	TRBV24-1	TRBJ2-2	.	CATSAQGIGELFF	TGTGCCACCAGTGCCCAGGGAATCGGGGAGCTGTTTTTT
TRBD1	TRBV6-2/TRBV6-3	TRBJ1-4	.	CASSYTTAGTGGEKLFF	TGTGCCAGCAGTTACACAACCGCCGGGACAGGGGGCGAAAAACTGTTTTTT
.	TRBV19	TRBJ2-7	.	CASSPRAPAREQYF	TGTGCCAGTAGTCCCAGGGCCCCGGCTCGCGAGCAGTACTTC
.	TRBV18	TRBJ1-2	.	CASSPGRGTVYGYTF	TGTGCCAGCTCACCTGGACGCGGGACGGTCTATGGCTACACCTTC
TRBD2	TRBV7-9	TRBJ2-7	.	CASSRTSGRFAGYEQYF	TGTGCCAGCAGCCGGACTAGCGGGAGATTCGCGGGTTACGAGCAGTACTTC
TRBD1	TRBV6-1	TRBJ1-4	.	CASSVTGATNEKLFF	TGTGCCAGCAGCGTAACAGGGGCAACTAATGAAAAACTGTTTTTT
.	TRBV11-3	TRBJ2-1	.	CASSLGTRGNEQFF	TGTGCCAGCAGCTTAGGGACCAGGGGCAATGAGCAGTTCTTC
TRBD1	TRBV30	TRBJ1-2	.	CAWIQGTGLSYGYTF	TGTGCCTGGATCCAGGGGACAGGCCTCAGCTATGGCTACACCTTC
.	TRBV6-5	TRBJ2-5	.	CASHRSEETQYF	TGTGCCAGCCACAGGTCAGAAGAGACCCAGTACTTC
.	TRBV30	TRBJ1-6	.	CAWERSSPLHF	TGTGCCTGGGAGAGGAGTTCACCCCTCCACTTT
.	TRBV7-8	TRBJ2-2	.	CASSYSIWELFF	TGTGCCAGCAGCTACTCTATCTGGGAGCTGTTTTTT
.	TRBV5-1	TRBJ2-1	.	CASSLYSGVPSSYNEQFF	TGCGCCAGCAGCTTGTATTCGGGGGTACCGAGCTCCTACAATGAGCAGTTCTTC
.	TRBV25-1	TRBJ1-5	.	CASSESSDNQPQHF	TGTGCCAGCAGTGAGTCTTCAGACAATCAGCCCCAGCATTTT
TRBD2	TRBV18	TRBJ2-3	once	CASSSGLAGVADTQYF	TGTGCCAGCTCATCGGGACTAGCGGGAGTGGCAGATACGCAGTATTTT
.	TRBV9	TRBJ1-5	.	CASSAGSYYQPQHF	TGTGCCAGCAGCGCGGGGTCCTACTATCAGCCCCAGCATTTT
.	TRBV2	TRBJ2-5	few	CASSESGGTFQETQYF	TGTGCCAGCAGTGAATCTGGGGGGACCTTCCAAGAGACCCAGTACTTC
TRBD1	TRBV5-1	TRBJ1-4	.	CASSLVQGEEKLFF	TGCGCCAGCAGCTTGGTGCAGGGGGAAGAAAAACTGTTTTTT
TRBD2	TRBV3-1/TRBV3-2	TRBJ2-7	.	CASSRQRGTYEQYF	TGTGCCAGCAGCCGTCAGCGGGGGACCTACGAGCAGTACTTC
TRBD2	TRBV7-8	TRBJ2-1	.	CASSLVGGAGGGEQFF	TGTGCCAGCAGCTTGGTGGGAGGAGCGGGAGGGGGTGAGCAGTTCTTC
.	TRBV6-5	TRBJ2-2	.	CASSFTEGLGTGELFF	TGTGCCAGCAGTTTTACGGAGGGCCTGGGCACCGGGGAGCTGTTTTTT
TRBD1	TRBV7-8	TRBJ2-1	.	CASSLLDGQGSNEQFF	TGTGCCAGCAGCTTACTGGACGGACAGGGCAGCAATGAGCAGTTCTTC
TRBD2	TRBV19	TRBJ2-3	once	CASSIEGPRAGARDTQYF	TGTGCCAGTAGTATAGAGGGGCCGAGGGCGGGAGCAAGAGATACGCAGTATTTT
.	TRBV6-6	TRBJ1-1	.	CASTPGEGSTEAFF	TGTGCCAGCACCCCAGGAGAGGGAAGCACTGAAGCTTTCTTT
TRBD2	TRBV6-2/TRBV6-3	TRBJ2-1	.	CASSYAGGGRNEQFF	TGTGCCAGCAGTTACGCCGGGGGGGGAAGAAATGAGCAGTTCTTC
TRBD1	TRBV6-2/TRBV6-3	TRBJ2-1	.	CASSYTTGRQFF	TGTGCCAGCAGTTACACGACAGGGCGGCAGTTCTTC
TRBD2	TRBV7-9	TRBJ2-1	.	CASSHTSGRAGEQFF	TGTGCCAGCAGCCACACTAGCGGGAGGGCCGGTGAGCAGTTCTTC
.	TRBV7-2	TRBJ1-4	.	CASSKLGGAGEKLFF	TGTGCCAGCAGCAAGCTTGGGGGGGCGGGTGAAAAACTGTTTTTT
.	TRBV6-5	TRBJ1-1	.	CASRGLQDMNTEAFF	TGTGCCAGCAGGGGACTACAGGACATGAACACTGAAGCTTTCTTT
.	TRBV6-5	TRBJ2-1	.	CASSPSVGNEQFF	TGTGCCAGCAGTCCATCGGTCGGCAATGAGCAGTTCTTC
TRBD2	TRBV11-3	TRBJ2-7	once	CASSLAEREGSYEQYF	TGTGCCAGCAGCTTAGCCGAGCGGGAAGGGTCCTACGAGCAGTACTTC
TRBD2	TRBV4-2	TRBJ2-5	.	CASSQDLGAGGRETQYF	TGTGCCAGCAGCCAAGATCTTGGCGCGGGAGGAAGAGAGACCCAGTACTTC
.	TRBV5-6	TRBJ1-1	.	CASSLTETEAFF	TGTGCCAGCAGCTTGACGGAGACTGAAGCTTTCTTT
TRBD2	TRBV19	TRBJ2-1	.	CASRASGAYNEQFF	TGTGCCAGTAGGGCTAGCGGAGCCTACAATGAGCAGTTCTTC
TRBD2	TRBV4-1	TRBJ2-1	.	CASKASGDNEQFF	TGCGCCAGCAAGGCTAGCGGCGACAATGAGCAGTTCTTC
TRBD2	TRBV5-8	TRBJ2-2	.	CASSLVASSGRGVGELFF	TGTGCCAGCAGCCTTGTGGCGTCTAGCGGGAGAGGGGTCGGGGAGCTGTTTTTT
.	TRBV19	TRBJ2-3	.	CASSAGTMSTDTQYF	TGTGCCAGTAGTGCCGGGACAATGAGCACAGATACGCAGTATTTT
TRBD1	TRBV7-9	TRBJ1-2	.	CASSSSGTGYYGYTF	TGTGCCAGCAGCTCCTCGGGGACAGGTTATTATGGCTACACCTTC
.	TRBV11-2	TRBJ2-3	.	CASSPREGTYF	TGTGCCAGCAGCCCCCGGGAAGGAACTTATTTT
TRBD1	TRBV6-5	TRBJ2-3	.	CASTTDRGNTQYF	TGTGCCAGCACTACGGACAGGGGGAATACGCAGTATTTT
.	TRBV3-1/TRBV3-2	TRBJ2-1	.	CASSQTSTHSYNEQFF	TGTGCCAGCAGCCAAACTAGCACCCACTCCTACAATGAGCAGTTCTTC
.	TRBV6-5	TRBJ1-3	.	CASNAVSGNTIYF	TGTGCCAGCAACGCAGTCTCTGGAAACACCATATATTTT
.	TRBV11-3	TRBJ2-5	.	CASSFTLQETQYF	TGTGCCAGCAGCTTCACACTACAAGAGACCCAGTACTTC
.	TRBV9	TRBJ1-2	.	CASSVATGFGYTF	TGTGCCAGCAGCGTAGCGACAGGATTTGGCTACACCTTC
TRBD1	TRBV2	TRBJ1-5	.	CASTPGGGGSNQPQHF	TGTGCCAGCACTCCGGGAGGGGGCGGTAGCAATCAGCCCCAGCATTTT
.	TRBV5-1	TRBJ1-2	.	CASSFGGAGGYTF	TGCGCCAGCAGCTTCGGGGGGGCTGGCGGCTACACCTTC
.	TRBV7-8	TRBJ1-6	.	CASSLGLPGLWNSPLHF	TGTGCCAGCAGCTTAGGCCTCCCAGGGTTGTGGAATTCACCCCTCCACTTT